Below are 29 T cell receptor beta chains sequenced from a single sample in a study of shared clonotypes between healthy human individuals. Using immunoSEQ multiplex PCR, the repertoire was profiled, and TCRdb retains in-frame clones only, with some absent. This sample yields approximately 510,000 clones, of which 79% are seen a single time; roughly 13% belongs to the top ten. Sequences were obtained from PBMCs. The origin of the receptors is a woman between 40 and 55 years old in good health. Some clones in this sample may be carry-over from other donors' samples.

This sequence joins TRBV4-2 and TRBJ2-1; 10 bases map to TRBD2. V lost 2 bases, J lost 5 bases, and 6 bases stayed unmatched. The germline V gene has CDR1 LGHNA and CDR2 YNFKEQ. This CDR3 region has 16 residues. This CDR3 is CASSQLLAGDNNEQFF. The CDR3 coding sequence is TGTGCCAGCAGCCAACTCCTAGCGGGAGATAACAATGAGCAGTTCTTC.

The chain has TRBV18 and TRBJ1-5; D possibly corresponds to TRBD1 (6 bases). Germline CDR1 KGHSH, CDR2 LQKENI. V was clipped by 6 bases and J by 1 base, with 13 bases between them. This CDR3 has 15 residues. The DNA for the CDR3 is TGTGCCAGCTCCCTGGACAGCAACAGCAATCAGCCCCAGCATTTT. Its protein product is CASSLDSNSNQPQHF.

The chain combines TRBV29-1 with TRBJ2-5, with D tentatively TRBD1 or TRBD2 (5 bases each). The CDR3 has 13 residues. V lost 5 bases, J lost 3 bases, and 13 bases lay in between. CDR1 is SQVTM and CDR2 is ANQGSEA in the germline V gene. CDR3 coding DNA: TGCAGCGTTCCGGGGCCGGGAAAAGAGACCCAGTACTTC. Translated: CSVPGPGKETQYF.

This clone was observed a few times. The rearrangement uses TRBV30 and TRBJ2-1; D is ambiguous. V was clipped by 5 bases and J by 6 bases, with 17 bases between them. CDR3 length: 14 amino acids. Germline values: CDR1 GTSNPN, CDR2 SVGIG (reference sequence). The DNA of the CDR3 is TGTGCCTGGGCTAAACCGCCCGGGCTCAATGAGCAGTTCTTC. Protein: CAWAKPPGLNEQFF.

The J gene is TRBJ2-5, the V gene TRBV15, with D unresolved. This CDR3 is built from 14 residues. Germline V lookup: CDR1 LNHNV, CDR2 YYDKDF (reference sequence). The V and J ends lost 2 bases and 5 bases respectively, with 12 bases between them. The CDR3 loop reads CATSRTDGWETQYF. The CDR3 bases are TGTGCCACCAGCAGAACAGACGGGTGGGAGACCCAGTACTTC.

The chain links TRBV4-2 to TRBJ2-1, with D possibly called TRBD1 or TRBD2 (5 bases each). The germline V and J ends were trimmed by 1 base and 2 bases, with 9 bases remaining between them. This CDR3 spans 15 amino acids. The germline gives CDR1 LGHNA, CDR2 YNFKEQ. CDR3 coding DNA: TGTGCCAGCAGCCAAGGCAGGGAGCCCTACAATGAGCAGTTCTTC. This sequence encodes CASSQGREPYNEQFF.

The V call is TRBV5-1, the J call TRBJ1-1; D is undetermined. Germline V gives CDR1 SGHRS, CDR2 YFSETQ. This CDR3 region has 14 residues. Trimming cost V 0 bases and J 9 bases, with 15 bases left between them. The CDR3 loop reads CASSLVAGGRKAFF. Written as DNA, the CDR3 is TGCGCCAGCAGCTTGGTGGCAGGTGGTCGGAAAGCTTTCTTT.

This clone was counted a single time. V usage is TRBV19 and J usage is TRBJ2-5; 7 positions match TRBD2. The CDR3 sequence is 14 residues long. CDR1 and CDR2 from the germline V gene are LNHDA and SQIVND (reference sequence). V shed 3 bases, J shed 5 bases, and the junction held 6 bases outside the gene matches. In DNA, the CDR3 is TGTGCCAGTAGTATTGGTCTAGCGGTTGAGACCCAGTACTTC. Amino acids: CASSIGLAVETQYF.

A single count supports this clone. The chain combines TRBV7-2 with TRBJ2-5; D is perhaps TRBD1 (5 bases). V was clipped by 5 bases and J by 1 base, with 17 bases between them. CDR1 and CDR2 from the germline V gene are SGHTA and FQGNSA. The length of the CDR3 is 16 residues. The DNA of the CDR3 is TGTGCCAGCAGCCCGATGGGGCGGCCGGGCCAAGAGACCCAGTACTTC. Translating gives CASSPMGRPGQETQYF.

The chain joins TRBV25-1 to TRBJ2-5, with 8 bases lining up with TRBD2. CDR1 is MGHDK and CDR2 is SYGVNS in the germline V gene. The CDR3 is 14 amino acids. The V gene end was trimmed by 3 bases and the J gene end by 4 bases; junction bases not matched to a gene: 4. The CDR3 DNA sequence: TGTGCCAGCAGTGATCGGCTAGCGGGAGAGACCCAGTACTTC. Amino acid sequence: CASSDRLAGETQYF.

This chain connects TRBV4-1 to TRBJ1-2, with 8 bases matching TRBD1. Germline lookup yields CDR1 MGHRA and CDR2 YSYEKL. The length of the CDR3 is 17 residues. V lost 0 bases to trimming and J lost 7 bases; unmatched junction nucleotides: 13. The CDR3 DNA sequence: TGCGCCAGCAGCCAAGAGAGGGCCAGGACAGGGTGGTTTGGCTACACCTTC. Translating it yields CASSQERARTGWFGYTF.

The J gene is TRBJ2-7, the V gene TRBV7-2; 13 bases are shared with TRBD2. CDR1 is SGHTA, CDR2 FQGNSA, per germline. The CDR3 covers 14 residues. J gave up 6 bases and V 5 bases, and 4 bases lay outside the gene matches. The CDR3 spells CASSLTSGGIEQYF. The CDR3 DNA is TGTGCCAGCAGCCTGACTAGCGGGGGGATCGAGCAGTACTTC.

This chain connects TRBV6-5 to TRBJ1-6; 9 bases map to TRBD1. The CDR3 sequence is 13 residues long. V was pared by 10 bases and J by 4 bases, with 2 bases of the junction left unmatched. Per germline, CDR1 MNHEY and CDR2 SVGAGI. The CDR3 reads CATGQGYNSPLHF. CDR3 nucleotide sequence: TGTGCCACCGGACAGGGGTATAATTCACCCCTCCACTTT.

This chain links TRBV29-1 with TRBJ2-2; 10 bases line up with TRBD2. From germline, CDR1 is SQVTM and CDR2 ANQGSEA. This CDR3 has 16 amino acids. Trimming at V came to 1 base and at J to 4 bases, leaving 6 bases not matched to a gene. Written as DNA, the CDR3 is TGCAGCGTTGAAGGGCTAGCGGGAGTCCCCACCGGGGAGCTGTTTTTT. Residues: CSVEGLAGVPTGELFF.

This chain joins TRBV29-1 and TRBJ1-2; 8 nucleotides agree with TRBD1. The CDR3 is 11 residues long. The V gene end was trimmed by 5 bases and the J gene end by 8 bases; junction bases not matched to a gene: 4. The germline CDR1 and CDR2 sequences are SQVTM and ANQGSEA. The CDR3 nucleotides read TGCAGCGTTTGGACAGGGTTGGGCTACACCTTC. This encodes CSVWTGLGYTF.

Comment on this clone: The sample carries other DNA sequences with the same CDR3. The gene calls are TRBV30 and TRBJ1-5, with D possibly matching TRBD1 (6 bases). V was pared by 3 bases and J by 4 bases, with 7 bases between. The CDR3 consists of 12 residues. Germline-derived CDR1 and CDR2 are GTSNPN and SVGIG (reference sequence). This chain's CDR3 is CAWRRGNQPQHF. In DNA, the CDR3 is TGTGCCTGGAGAAGGGGGAATCAGCCCCAGCATTTT.

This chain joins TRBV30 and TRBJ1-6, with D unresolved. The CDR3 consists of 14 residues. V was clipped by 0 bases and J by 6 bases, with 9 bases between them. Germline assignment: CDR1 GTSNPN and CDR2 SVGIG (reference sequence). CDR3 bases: TGTGCCTGGAGTGTTATAGGTCGTAATTCACCCCTCCACTTT. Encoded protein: CAWSVIGRNSPLHF.

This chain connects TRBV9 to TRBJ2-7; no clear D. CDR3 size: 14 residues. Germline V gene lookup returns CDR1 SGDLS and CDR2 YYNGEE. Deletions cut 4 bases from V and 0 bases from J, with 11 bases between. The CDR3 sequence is CASSLRVSSYEQYF. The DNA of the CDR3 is TGTGCCAGCAGCCTCCGGGTCAGCTCCTACGAGCAGTACTTC.

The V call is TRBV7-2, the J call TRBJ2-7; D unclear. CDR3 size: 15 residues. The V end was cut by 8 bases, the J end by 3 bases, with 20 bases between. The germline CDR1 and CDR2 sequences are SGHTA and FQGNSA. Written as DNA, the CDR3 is TGTGCCAGCGGCCTAACCAAGGGTAGGAGCTACGAGCAGTACTTC. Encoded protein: CASGLTKGRSYEQYF.

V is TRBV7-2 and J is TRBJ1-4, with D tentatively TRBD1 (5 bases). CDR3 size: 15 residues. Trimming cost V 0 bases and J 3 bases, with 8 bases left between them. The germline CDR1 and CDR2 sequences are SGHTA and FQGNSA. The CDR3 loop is CASSLAAGSNEKLFF. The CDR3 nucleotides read TGTGCCAGCAGCTTAGCGGCAGGGTCTAATGAAAAACTGTTTTTT. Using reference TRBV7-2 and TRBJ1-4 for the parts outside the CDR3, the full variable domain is GAGVSQSPSNKVTEKGKDVELRCDPISGHTALYWYRQSLGQGLEFLIYFQGNSAPDKSGLPSDRFSAERTGGSVSTLTIQRTQQEDSAVYLCASSLAAGSNEKLFFGSGTQLSVL.

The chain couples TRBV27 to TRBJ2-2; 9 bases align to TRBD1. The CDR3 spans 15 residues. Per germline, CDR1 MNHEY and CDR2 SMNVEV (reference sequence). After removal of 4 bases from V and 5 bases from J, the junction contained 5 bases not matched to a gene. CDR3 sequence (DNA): TGTGCCAGCAGTTCCGGGACAGGGTGGACCGGGGAGCTGTTTTTT. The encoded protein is CASSSGTGWTGELFF.

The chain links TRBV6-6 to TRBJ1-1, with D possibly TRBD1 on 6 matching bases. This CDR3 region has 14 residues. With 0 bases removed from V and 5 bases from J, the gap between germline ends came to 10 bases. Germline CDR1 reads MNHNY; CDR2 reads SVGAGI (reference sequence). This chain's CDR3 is CASSYSGGQTEAFF. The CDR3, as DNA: TGTGCCAGCAGTTACTCGGGGGGACAAACTGAAGCTTTCTTT.

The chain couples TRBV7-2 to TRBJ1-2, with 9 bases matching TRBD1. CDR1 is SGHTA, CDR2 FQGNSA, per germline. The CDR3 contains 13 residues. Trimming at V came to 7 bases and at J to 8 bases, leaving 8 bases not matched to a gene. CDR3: CASNRDRVDGYTF. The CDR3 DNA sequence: TGTGCCAGCAACCGGGACAGGGTGGACGGCTACACCTTC.

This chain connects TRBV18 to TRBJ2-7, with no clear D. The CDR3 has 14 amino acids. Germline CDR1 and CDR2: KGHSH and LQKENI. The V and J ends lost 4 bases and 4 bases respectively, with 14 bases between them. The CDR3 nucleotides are TGTGCCAGCTCACTACAGACGGACGGATACGAGCAGTACTTC. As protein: CASSLQTDGYEQYF.

The CDR3 nucleotides are TGTGCCAGCTCACCCTCCGGGACAGAATCCTACTATGGCTACACCTTC. This sequence encodes CASSPSGTESYYGYTF. The chain employs TRBV18 and TRBJ1-2; TRBD1 agrees at 7 bases. This CDR3 comprises 16 residues. Germline loops: CDR1 KGHSH, CDR2 LQKENI. J lost 3 bases, V lost 3 bases, and 10 bases had no gene match.

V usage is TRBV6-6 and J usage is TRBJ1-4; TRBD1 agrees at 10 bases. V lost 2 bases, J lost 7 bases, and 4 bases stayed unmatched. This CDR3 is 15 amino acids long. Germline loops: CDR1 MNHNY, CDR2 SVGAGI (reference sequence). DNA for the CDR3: TGTGCCAGCAGTTACCCGGGACAGGGGATTGAAAAACTGTTTTTT. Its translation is CASSYPGQGIEKLFF.

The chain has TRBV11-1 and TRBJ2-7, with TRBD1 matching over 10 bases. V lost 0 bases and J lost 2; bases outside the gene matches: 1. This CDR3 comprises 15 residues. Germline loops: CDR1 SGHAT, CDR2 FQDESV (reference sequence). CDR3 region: CASSLAGTGAYEQYF. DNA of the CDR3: TGTGCCAGCAGCTTAGCTGGGACAGGGGCCTACGAGCAGTACTTC.

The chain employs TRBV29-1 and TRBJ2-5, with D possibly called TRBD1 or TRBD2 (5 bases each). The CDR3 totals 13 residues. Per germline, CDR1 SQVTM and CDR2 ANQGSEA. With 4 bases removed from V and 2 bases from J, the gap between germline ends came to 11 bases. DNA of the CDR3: TGCAGCGTTGGCCCGGGACCACAAGAGACCCAGTACTTC. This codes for CSVGPGPQETQYF.

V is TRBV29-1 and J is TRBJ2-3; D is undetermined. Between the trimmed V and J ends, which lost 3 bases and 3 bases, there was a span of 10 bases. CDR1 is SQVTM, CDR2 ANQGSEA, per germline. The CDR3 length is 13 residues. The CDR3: CSVELGGTDTQYF. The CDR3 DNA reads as TGCAGCGTTGAGTTAGGTGGAACAGATACGCAGTATTTT.